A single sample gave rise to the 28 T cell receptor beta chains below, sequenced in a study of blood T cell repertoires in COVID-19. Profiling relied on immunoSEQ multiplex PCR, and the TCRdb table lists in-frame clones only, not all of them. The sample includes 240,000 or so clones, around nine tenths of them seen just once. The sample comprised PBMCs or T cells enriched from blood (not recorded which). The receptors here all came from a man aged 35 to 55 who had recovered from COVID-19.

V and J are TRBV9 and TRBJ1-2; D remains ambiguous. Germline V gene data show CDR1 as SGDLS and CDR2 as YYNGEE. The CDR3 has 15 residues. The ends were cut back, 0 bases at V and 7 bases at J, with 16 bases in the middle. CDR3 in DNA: TGTGCCAGCAGCGTAGGTAACACGGGGATTCGTGGCTACACCTTC. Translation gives CASSVGNTGIRGYTF.

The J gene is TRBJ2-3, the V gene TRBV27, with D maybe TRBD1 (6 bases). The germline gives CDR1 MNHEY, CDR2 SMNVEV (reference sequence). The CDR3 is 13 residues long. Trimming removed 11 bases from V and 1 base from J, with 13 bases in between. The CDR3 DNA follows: TGTGCCGTGGCAACAGGGCGCACAGATACGCAGTATTTT. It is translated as CAVATGRTDTQYF.

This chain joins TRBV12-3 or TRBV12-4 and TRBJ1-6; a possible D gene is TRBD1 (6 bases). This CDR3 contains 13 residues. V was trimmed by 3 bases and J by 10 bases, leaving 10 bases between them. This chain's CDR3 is CASSFGGSSPLHF. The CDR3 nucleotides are TGTGCCAGCAGTTTTGGGGGCAGCTCACCCCTCCACTTT.

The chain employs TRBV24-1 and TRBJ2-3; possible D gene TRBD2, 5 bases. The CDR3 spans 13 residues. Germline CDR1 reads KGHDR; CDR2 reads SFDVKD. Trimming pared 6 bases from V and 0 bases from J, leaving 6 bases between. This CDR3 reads CATSSGSTDTQYF. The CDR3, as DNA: TGTGCCACCAGTAGCGGCAGCACAGATACGCAGTATTTT.

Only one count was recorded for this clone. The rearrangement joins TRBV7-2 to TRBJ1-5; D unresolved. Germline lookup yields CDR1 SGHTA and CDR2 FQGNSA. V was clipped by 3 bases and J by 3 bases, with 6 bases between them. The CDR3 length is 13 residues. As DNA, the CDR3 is TGTGCCAGCAGCTTCCAGGCCAATCAGCCCCAGCATTTT. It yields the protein CASSFQANQPQHF.

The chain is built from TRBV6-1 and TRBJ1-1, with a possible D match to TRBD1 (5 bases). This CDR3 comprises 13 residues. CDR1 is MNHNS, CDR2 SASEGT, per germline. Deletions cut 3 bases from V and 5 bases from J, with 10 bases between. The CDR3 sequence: CASSETVWTEAFF. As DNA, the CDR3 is TGTGCCAGCAGTGAGACAGTATGGACTGAAGCTTTCTTT.

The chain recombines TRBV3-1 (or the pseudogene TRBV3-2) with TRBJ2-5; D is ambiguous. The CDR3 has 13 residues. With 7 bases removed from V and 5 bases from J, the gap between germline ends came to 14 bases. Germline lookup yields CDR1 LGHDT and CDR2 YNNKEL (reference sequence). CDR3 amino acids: CASTPPARETQYF. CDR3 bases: TGTGCCAGCACCCCTCCAGCGAGGGAGACCCAGTACTTC.

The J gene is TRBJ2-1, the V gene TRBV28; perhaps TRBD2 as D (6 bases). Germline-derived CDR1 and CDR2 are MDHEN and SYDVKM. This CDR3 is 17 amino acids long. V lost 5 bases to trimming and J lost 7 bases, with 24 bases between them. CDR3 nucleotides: TGTGCCAGCAGTCCCCTCCAAGGAGCGGGCCGGGGGAATGAGCAGTTCTTC. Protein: CASSPLQGAGRGNEQFF.

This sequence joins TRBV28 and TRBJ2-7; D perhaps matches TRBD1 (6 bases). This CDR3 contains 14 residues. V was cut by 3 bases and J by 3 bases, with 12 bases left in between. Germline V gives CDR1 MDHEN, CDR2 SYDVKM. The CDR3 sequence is CASSLAQGNYEQYF. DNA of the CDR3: TGTGCCAGCAGTTTGGCCCAGGGGAACTACGAGCAGTACTTC. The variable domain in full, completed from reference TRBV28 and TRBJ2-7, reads DVKVTQSSRYLVKRTGEKVFLECVQDMDHENMFWYRQDPGLGLRLIYFSYDVKMKEKGDIPEGYSVSREKKERFSLILESASTNQTSMYLCASSLAQGNYEQYFGPGTRLTVT.

CDR3 amino acids: CASTRGLAGAETQYF. In nucleotides, the CDR3 is TGTGCCAGCACCCGGGGACTAGCGGGAGCAGAGACCCAGTACTTC. The gene calls are TRBV5-4 and TRBJ2-5; 14 nucleotides agree with TRBD2. This CDR3 spans 15 amino acids. Germline lookup yields CDR1 SGHNT and CDR2 YYREEE (reference sequence). The ends lost 6 bases at V and 4 bases at J; junction bases unmatched: 5. The entire variable domain, with the rest obtained from reference TRBV5-4 and TRBJ2-5, is as follows: ETGVTQSPTHLIKTRGQQVTLRCSSQSGHNTVSWYQQALGQGPQFIFQYYREEENGRGNFPPRFSGLQFPNYSSELNVNALELDDSALYLCASTRGLAGAETQYFGPGTRLLVL.

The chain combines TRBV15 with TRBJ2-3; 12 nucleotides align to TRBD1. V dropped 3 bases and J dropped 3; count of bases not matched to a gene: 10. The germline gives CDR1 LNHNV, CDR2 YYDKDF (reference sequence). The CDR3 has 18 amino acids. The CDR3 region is CATSSSGTGGLLTDTQYF. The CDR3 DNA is TGTGCCACCAGCAGTTCCGGGACAGGGGGCCTATTAACAGATACGCAGTATTTT.

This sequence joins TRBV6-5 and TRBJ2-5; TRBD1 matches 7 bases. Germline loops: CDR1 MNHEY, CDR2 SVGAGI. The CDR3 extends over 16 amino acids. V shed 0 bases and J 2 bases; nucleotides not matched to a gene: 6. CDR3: CASSYSQGVGQETQYF. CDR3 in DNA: TGTGCCAGCAGTTACTCCCAGGGGGTAGGGCAAGAGACCCAGTACTTC.

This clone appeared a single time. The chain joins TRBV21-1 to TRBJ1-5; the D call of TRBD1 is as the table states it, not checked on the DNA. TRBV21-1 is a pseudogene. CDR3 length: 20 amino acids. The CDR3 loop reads CASSICPHSSGTGKDQPQHF. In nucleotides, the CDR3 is TGTGCCAGCAGCATCTGCCCTCACTCTTCCGGGACAGGGAAGGATCAGCCCCAGCATTTT.

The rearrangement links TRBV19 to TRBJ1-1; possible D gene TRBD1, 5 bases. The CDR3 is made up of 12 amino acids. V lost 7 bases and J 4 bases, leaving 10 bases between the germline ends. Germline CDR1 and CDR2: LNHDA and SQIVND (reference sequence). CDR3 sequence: CASTGLATEAFF. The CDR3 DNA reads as TGTGCCAGTACAGGGTTGGCCACTGAAGCTTTCTTT.

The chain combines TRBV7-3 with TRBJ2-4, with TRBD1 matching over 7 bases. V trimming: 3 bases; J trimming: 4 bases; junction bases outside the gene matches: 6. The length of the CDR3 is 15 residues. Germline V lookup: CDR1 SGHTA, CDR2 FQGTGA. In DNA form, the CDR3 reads TGTGCCAGCAGCTTTAGGGACAGTACGAAAAACATTCAGTACTTC. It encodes CASSFRDSTKNIQYF.

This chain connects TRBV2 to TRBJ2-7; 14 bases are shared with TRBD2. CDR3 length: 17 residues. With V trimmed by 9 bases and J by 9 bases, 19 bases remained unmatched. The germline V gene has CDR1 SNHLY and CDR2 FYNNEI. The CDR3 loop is CASTLTARLAGGQGQYF. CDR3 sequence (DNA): TGTGCCAGTACCCTGACAGCCAGACTAGCGGGAGGGCAGGGGCAGTACTTC.

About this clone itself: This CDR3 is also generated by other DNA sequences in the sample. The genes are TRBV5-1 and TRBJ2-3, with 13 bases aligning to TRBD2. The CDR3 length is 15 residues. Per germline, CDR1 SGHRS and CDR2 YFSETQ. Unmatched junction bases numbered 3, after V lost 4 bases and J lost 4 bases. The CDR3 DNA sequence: TGCGCCAGCAGCCGGACTAGCGGGGGCTCAGATACGCAGTATTTT. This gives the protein CASSRTSGGSDTQYF.

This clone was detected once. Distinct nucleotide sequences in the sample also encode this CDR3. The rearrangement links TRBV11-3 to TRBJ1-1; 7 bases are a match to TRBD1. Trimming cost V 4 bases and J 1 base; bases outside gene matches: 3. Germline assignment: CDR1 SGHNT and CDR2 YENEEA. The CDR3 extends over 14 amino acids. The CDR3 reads CASSSGQRNTEAFF. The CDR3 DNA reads TGTGCCAGCAGCTCGGGACAGAGGAACACTGAAGCTTTCTTT.

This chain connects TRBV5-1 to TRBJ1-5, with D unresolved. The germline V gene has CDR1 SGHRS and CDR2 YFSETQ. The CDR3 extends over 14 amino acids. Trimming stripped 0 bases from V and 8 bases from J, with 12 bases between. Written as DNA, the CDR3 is TGCGCCAGCAGCTTGGTTTTTGGGCAGAAGCCCCAGCATTTT. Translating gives CASSLVFGQKPQHF.

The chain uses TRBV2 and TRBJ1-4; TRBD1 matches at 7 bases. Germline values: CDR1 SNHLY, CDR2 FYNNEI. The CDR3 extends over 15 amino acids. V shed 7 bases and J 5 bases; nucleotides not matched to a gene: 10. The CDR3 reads CASIATGTENEKLFF. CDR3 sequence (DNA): TGTGCCAGCATCGCCACGGGGACAGAAAATGAAAAACTGTTTTTT.

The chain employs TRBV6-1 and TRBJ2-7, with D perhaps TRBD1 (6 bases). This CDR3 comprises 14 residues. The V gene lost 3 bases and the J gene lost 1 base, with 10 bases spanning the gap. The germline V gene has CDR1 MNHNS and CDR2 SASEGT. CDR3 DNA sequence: TGTGCCAGCAGTGATACGGACAGTTCCTACGAGCAGTACTTC. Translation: CASSDTDSSYEQYF.

The CDR3 nucleotides read TGTGCCAGCAGGGTCTCTAGCGGGAGCTACGAGCAGTACTTC. It yields the protein CASRVSSGSYEQYF. This chain connects TRBV7-2 to TRBJ2-7; 10 bases align to TRBD2. The CDR3 runs to 14 residues. With 6 bases clipped from V and 3 bases from J, the junction kept 5 bases outside the gene matches. Germline assignment: CDR1 SGHTA and CDR2 FQGNSA.

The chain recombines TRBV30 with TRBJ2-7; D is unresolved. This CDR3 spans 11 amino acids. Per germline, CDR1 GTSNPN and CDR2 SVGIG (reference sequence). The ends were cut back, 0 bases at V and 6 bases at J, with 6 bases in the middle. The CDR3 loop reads CAWSVSGEQYF. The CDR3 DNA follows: TGTGCCTGGAGTGTATCAGGCGAGCAGTACTTC. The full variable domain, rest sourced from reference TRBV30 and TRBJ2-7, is SQTIHQWPATLVQPVGSPLSLECTVEGTSNPNLYWYRQAAGRGLQLLFYSVGIGQISSEVPQNLSASRPQDRQFILSSKKLLLSDSGFYLCAWSVSGEQYFGPGTRLTVT.

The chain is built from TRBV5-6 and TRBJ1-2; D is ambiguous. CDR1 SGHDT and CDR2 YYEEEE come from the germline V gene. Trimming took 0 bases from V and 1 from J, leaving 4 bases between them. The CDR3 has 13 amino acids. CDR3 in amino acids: CASSLGGNYGYTF. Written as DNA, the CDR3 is TGTGCCAGCAGCTTGGGCGGTAACTATGGCTACACCTTC.

DNA of the CDR3: TGTGCCAGCAGTTTATTCGCTAGCGGGACATCCTACGAGCAGTACTTC. Its translation: CASSLFASGTSYEQYF. V and J are TRBV28 and TRBJ2-7; 9 bases are a match to TRBD2. The CDR3 has 16 residues. The ends lost 1 base at V and 1 base at J; junction bases unmatched: 5. From germline, CDR1 is MDHEN and CDR2 SYDVKM.

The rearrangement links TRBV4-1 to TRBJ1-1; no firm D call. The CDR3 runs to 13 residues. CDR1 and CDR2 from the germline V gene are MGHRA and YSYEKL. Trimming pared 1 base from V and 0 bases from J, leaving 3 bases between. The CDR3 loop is CASSQAVNTEAFF. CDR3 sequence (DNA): TGCGCCAGCAGCCAAGCAGTGAACACTGAAGCTTTCTTT.

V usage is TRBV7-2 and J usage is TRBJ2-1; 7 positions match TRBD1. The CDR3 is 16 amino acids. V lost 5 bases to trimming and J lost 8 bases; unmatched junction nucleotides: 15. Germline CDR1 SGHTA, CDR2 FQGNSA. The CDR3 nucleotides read TGTGCCAGCAGCCAACCGATCGTACAGGGGCGCGATGAGCAGTTCTTC. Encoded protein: CASSQPIVQGRDEQFF.

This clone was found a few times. The CDR3 sequence is CSASLSLVDGYTF. In nucleotides, the CDR3 is TGCAGTGCTAGTTTGTCATTAGTAGATGGCTACACCTTC. The chain employs TRBV20-1 and TRBJ1-2; no firm D call. V was trimmed by 3 bases and J by 6 bases, leaving 14 bases between them. The CDR3 consists of 13 residues. From germline, CDR1 is DFQATT and CDR2 SNEGSKA (reference sequence).